These T cell receptor beta chains were read from a single sample in a study of PD-1 blockade in classical Hodgkin lymphoma. The table came from immunoSEQ multiplex PCR; TCRdb's copy has only in-frame clones and leaves some out. The sample yields over 50,000 clones, around 90% seen once. The input for sequencing was peripheral blood mononuclear cells (PBMCs), taken before the fourth cycle of nivolumab. The receptors originated from a human donor with classical Hodgkin lymphoma. The CDR3 runs from the conserved cysteine through the conserved F or W. A D gene is named only where the DNA matches it firmly. Clone size, where shown, is once, few, many, or a class for clones that have expanded.

j_call,v_call,clone_size,d_call,cdr3_nt,cdr3_aa
TRBJ2-1,TRBV4-1,-,TRBD2,TGCGCCAGCAGCCAAGAGGGTCGGACTAGCTACGGTGGTGAGCAGTTCTTC,CASSQEGRTSYGGEQFF
TRBJ1-2,TRBV6-5,-,TRBD1,TGTGCCAGCAGCCTTGCCGGGACAGGGTACTATGGCTACACCTTC,CASSLAGTGYYGYTF
TRBJ1-4,TRBV27,-,-,TGTGCCAGTGGCCGGGCCGGAATAGGGGAAAAACTGTTTTTT,CASGRAGIGEKLFF
TRBJ2-5,TRBV4-2,-,-,TGTGCCAGCAGCCAAGCGGGACTCAAAGAGACCCAGTACTTC,CASSQAGLKETQYF
TRBJ1-4,TRBV7-9,-,-,TGTGCCAGCAGCCATAAGTTAGGCACGACGGAAAAACTGTTTTTT,CASSHKLGTTEKLFF
TRBJ1-1,TRBV5-1,-,-,TGCGCCAGCAGCTTGGCTGCCAGGGGAAACACTGAAGCTTTCTTT,CASSLAARGNTEAFF
TRBJ2-7,TRBV18,-,TRBD2,TGTGCCAGCTCAACCGGACTAGCGGGGCATGAGCAGTACTTC,CASSTGLAGHEQYF
TRBJ1-2,TRBV28,once,-,TGTGCCAGCAGTTTAAGGTCTCCCCGACTATTAAACACCTTC,CASSLRSPRLLNTF
TRBJ2-7,TRBV5-1,-,TRBD1,TGCGCCAGCAGCTCAACCGGGACAGGGTCCCTCGAGCAGTACTTC,CASSSTGTGSLEQYF
TRBJ1-4,TRBV5-1,-,-,TGCGCCAGCAGCTTAAGGGGACCTGATGAAAAACTGTTTTTT,CASSLRGPDEKLFF
TRBJ1-1,TRBV5-1,-,-,TGCGCCAGCAGCCCGGACCTCGGTACTGAAGCTTTCTTT,CASSPDLGTEAFF
TRBJ1-5,TRBV7-9,-,-,TGTGCCAGCAGCTTAGGGCCGAAAGGTCCCCGTAGCAATCAGCCCCAGCATTTT,CASSLGPKGPRSNQPQHF
TRBJ2-2,TRBV4-2,-,-,TGTGCCAGCAGCTCACAGACCGGGACTAACACCGGGGAGCTGTTTTTT,CASSSQTGTNTGELFF
TRBJ2-1,TRBV11-2,-,TRBD1,TGTGCCAGCAGCTCCGACAGGGGGCGCGGTGAGCAGTTCTTC,CASSSDRGRGEQFF
TRBJ1-4,TRBV27,-,-,TGTGCCAGCAGTTTTGGAGGGAGGAGTGAAAAACTGTTTTTT,CASSFGGRSEKLFF
TRBJ2-7,TRBV7-9,-,-,TGTGCCAGCAGCCGAAGGACATCCGGCCTCTACGAGCAGTACTTC,CASSRRTSGLYEQYF
TRBJ2-1,TRBV18,-,TRBD2,TGTGCCAGCTCAACCAATAGCGGGGGGGTTAAAAATGAGCAGTTCTTC,CASSTNSGGVKNEQFF
TRBJ1-2,TRBV5-1,-,TRBD1,TGCGCCAGCAGCTCGACAGGGGATGGCTACACCTTC,CASSSTGDGYTF
TRBJ2-1,TRBV5-1,-,TRBD1,TGCGCCAGCAGCTTGGGACAGGGGGCCATAAATGAGCAGTTCTTC,CASSLGQGAINEQFF
TRBJ1-6,TRBV7-8,-,-,TGTGCCAGCAGCATTCACGCGGGCAGGAATAATTCACCCCTCCACTTT,CASSIHAGRNNSPLHF
TRBJ1-2,TRBV5-6,-,TRBD1,TGTGCCAGCAGCTTACCACAGGGGACCTCCGTCTATGGCTACACCTTC,CASSLPQGTSVYGYTF
TRBJ1-4,TRBV5-1,-,-,TGCGCCAGCAGCTTGGAGCCAATTGGTTATGAAAAACTGTTTTTT,CASSLEPIGYEKLFF
TRBJ1-1,TRBV12-5,-,-,TGTGCTAGTGGCCAGACAAGGTTGCTCTTT,CASGQTRLLF
TRBJ1-1,TRBV6-5,-,TRBD1,TGTGCCAGCAGTAACATCCGGGACAGCGCTAGAGCTTTCTTT,CASSNIRDSARAFF
TRBJ1-5,TRBV28,-,TRBD1,TGTGCCAGCAGTTTATCCGGACAGGGCAATCAGCCCCAGCATTTT,CASSLSGQGNQPQHF
TRBJ1-4,TRBV6-5,few,TRBD1,TGTGCCAGCAGTTACTCTACAGGGGTGGATGGGGAAAAACTGTTTTTT,CASSYSTGVDGEKLFF
TRBJ2-2,TRBV21-1,-,-,TGTGCCAGCACAAAGGGGGCCACCGAAGGCGGGGAGCTGTTTTTT,CASTKGATEGGELFF
TRBJ2-1,TRBV9,-,-,TGTGCCAGCAGCGGTGTCATCGGGAATGAGCAGTTCTTC,CASSGVIGNEQFF
TRBJ2-7,TRBV11-2,-,-,TGTGCCAGCAGCTTAGCCCGCTACGAGCAGTACTTC,CASSLARYEQYF
TRBJ2-5,TRBV5-1,-,TRBD1,TGCGCCAGCAGTTCACGACCGGGACAGTACCAAGAGACCCAGTACTTC,CASSSRPGQYQETQYF
TRBJ1-5,TRBV28,-,TRBD1,TGTGCCAGCAGCCCCGAGGGGGCGGACAGGTTGTATCAGCCCCAGCATTTT,CASSPEGADRLYQPQHF
TRBJ2-1,TRBV5-1,once,-,TGCGCCAGCAGCTTGGTCGGGGGAACAGGGGATGAGCAGTTCTTC,CASSLVGGTGDEQFF
TRBJ1-1,TRBV6-5,-,-,TGTGCCAGCAGTTTAAGAAGGGGCACTGAAGCTTTCTTT,CASSLRRGTEAFF
TRBJ2-7,TRBV4-1,-,-,TGCGCCAGCAGCCAACCCACCCTGCATGACCCCCCGACCTACGAGCAGTACTTC,CASSQPTLHDPPTYEQYF
TRBJ2-7,TRBV6-5,few,-,TGTGCCAGCAGCTCCTCCGGGACGGGCTCCTACGAGCAGTACTTC,CASSSSGTGSYEQYF
TRBJ1-1,TRBV29-1,-,-,TGCAGCGTTGGGGGCTCCGGGAGCTTGAACACTGAAGCTTTCTTT,CSVGGSGSLNTEAFF
TRBJ2-1,TRBV30,-,TRBD2,TGTGCCTGGACCTCCCCGCTAGCGGGGTACAATGAGCAGTTCTTC,CAWTSPLAGYNEQFF
TRBJ2-3,TRBV5-1,-,-,TGCGCCAGCCTATCGGGGGCACACACAGATACGCAGTATTTT,CASLSGAHTDTQYF
TRBJ2-3,TRBV5-1,-,-,TGCGCCAGCAGCCGCCGGACAGATACGCAGTATTTT,CASSRRTDTQYF
TRBJ2-7,TRBV18,-,TRBD1,TGTGCCAGCTCACCACTACAGGGGGGCGAGCAGTACTTC,CASSPLQGGEQYF
TRBJ2-2,TRBV5-8,-,TRBD1,TGTGCCAGCAGCCCCCGCCTGGGGCAGGGGGCGTCGGTCACCGGGGAGCTGTTTTTT,CASSPRLGQGASVTGELFF
TRBJ2-5,TRBV5-1,-,-,TGCGCCAGCAGCTTGGAAGTCGCGAGGGCGGGCCAAGAGACCCAGTACTTC,CASSLEVARAGQETQYF
TRBJ1-2,TRBV28,-,-,TGTGCCAGCAGACCCAGCAGCCTCTATGGCTACACCTTC,CASRPSSLYGYTF
TRBJ1-6,TRBV6-1,-,-,TGTGCCAGCAGTGAATACCCGGGACAAGAAAATTCACCCCTCCACTTT,CASSEYPGQENSPLHF
TRBJ2-5,TRBV5-1,-,-,TGCGCCAGCAGCTTGAATGGGGCAGAGACCCAGTACTTC,CASSLNGAETQYF
TRBJ1-4,TRBV7-9,-,-,TGTGCCAGCAGCTTATCGGGGTTGGAGGAACTGTTTTTT,CASSLSGLEELFF
TRBJ1-6,TRBV5-1,-,TRBD1,TGCGCCAGCAGCTCGACAGGGAGCTCCTATAATTCACCCCTCCACTTT,CASSSTGSSYNSPLHF
TRBJ2-7,TRBV5-1,-,-,TGCGCCAGCAGCTTAGGGGCAGCGCTCTACGAGCAGTACTTC,CASSLGAALYEQYF
TRBJ1-2,TRBV19,-,-,TGTGCCAGTAGTATCTGGTTTGGGGGGGCGGCTAACTATGGCTACACCTTC,CASSIWFGGAANYGYTF
TRBJ2-5,TRBV4-1,-,-,TGCGCCAGCAGCCACCCTTGGGGGTCCCAAGAGACCCAGTACTTC,CASSHPWGSQETQYF
TRBJ1-1,TRBV5-1,few,-,TGCGCCAGCTCCCCCCAGAGAGCGAACACTGAAGCTTTCTTT,CASSPQRANTEAFF
TRBJ2-2,TRBV6-4,-,TRBD2,TGTGCCAGCAGTGAAGGCGGGGGGAACACCGGGGAGCTGTTTTTT,CASSEGGGNTGELFF
TRBJ2-1,TRBV7-9,-,-,TGTGCCAGCAGCTTAGGCCAACAACGGGGCAATGAGCAGTTCTTC,CASSLGQQRGNEQFF